This passage covers 13 T cell receptor beta chains from one sample sequenced in a study of shared clonotypes between healthy human individuals. TCRdb keeps only in-frame clones here, not all; method: immunoSEQ multiplex PCR. Of around 2,100,000 clones listed, 85% to 95% are singletons. CD8 cells classed as naive were CD45RO-negative and positively selected for CCR7, excluding terminally differentiated effector memory CD45RA+ cells. The sequenced material came from naive CD8+ T cells sorted from blood. The source is a man aged 18 to 35 in good health.

This chain links TRBV5-6 with TRBJ2-3; possibly TRBD1 or TRBD2 for D (5 bases each). V lost 3 bases and J lost 2, with 7 bases in between. The germline gives CDR1 SGHDT, CDR2 YYEEEE. This CDR3 is built from 13 residues. CDR3 sequence: CASSWGITDTQYF. For the CDR3, the DNA is TGTGCCAGCAGCTGGGGGATCACAGATACGCAGTATTTT. The whole variable domain, filled in from reference TRBV5-6 and TRBJ2-3, reads DAGVTQSPTHLIKTRGQQVTLRCSPKSGHDTVSWYQQALGQGPQFIFQYYEEEERQRGNFPDRFSGHQFPNYSSELNVNALLLGDSALYLCASSWGITDTQYFGPGTRLTVL.

This clone has only one observation. The CDR3 nucleotides are TGTGCCTGCGGGGGCGGCACCGGGGAGCTGTTTTTT. Amino acid sequence: CACGGGTGELFF. The chain carries TRBV7-6 and TRBJ2-2, with a possible D match to TRBD2 (7 bases). The germline V and J ends were trimmed by 11 bases and 4 bases, with 11 bases remaining between them. CDR3 length equals 12 residues. CDR1 and CDR2 from the germline V gene are SGHVS and FNYEAQ.

The chain uses TRBV15 and TRBJ1-4; no reliable D call. The germline V gene encodes CDR1 LNHNV and CDR2 YYDKDF (reference sequence). V lost 3 bases and J 7 bases, leaving 15 bases between the germline ends. The CDR3 has 15 amino acids. CDR3: CATSRVDTWSEKLFF. CDR3 DNA sequence: TGTGCCACCAGCAGGGTCGACACTTGGAGTGAAAAACTGTTTTTT.

CDR3 coding DNA: TGTGCCAGTTATACAGGGCTACCCGGGGAGCTGTTTTTT. Encoded protein: CASYTGLPGELFF. The genes are TRBV19 and TRBJ2-2; possibly TRBD1 for D (6 bases). Deletions cut 8 bases from V and 6 bases from J, with 13 bases between. The CDR3 has 13 amino acids. The germline V gene encodes CDR1 LNHDA and CDR2 SQIVND (reference sequence).

The V call is TRBV7-9, the J call TRBJ1-2; TRBD1 might be the D (6 bases). The CDR3 is 15 residues long. Trimming cost V 4 bases and J 1 base, with 13 bases left between them. The germline V gene has CDR1 SEHNR and CDR2 FQNEAQ (reference sequence). Written as DNA, the CDR3 is TGTGCCAGCAGCTCCCGGACAGACATTAACTATGGCTACACCTTC. Protein: CASSSRTDINYGYTF.

The CDR3: CASSGRDTGYYEQYF. The CDR3 DNA sequence: TGTGCCAGCAGTGGACGGGACACGGGCTACTACGAGCAGTACTTC. The chain employs TRBV6-1 and TRBJ2-7, with D perhaps matching TRBD1 (6 bases). This CDR3 has 15 amino acids. Germline CDR1 and CDR2: MNHNS and SASEGT. Between the trimmed V and J ends, which lost 4 bases and 3 bases, there was a span of 16 bases.

This rearrangement joins TRBV2 to TRBJ1-4; D unclear. Trimming took off 4 bases at V and 4 bases at J, with 19 bases between the two ends. The CDR3 has 17 residues. Germline V gives CDR1 SNHLY, CDR2 FYNNEI. The CDR3 loop is CASSVDQWQQYNEKLFF. The CDR3 region has the DNA TGTGCCAGCAGTGTGGATCAGTGGCAGCAATATAATGAAAAACTGTTTTTT.

The chain links TRBV2 to TRBJ2-2; 9 bases agree with TRBD1. CDR3 length: 19 residues. Germline-derived CDR1 and CDR2 are SNHLY and FYNNEI. V lost 3 bases, J lost 0 bases, and 11 bases stayed unmatched. CDR3 coding DNA: TGTGCCAGCAGTGATGGGACAGGGATGCAGCGGCCGAACACCGGGGAGCTGTTTTTT. Protein: CASSDGTGMQRPNTGELFF.

Points on this clone: This sample includes further DNA sequences coding for the same CDR3. The rearrangement joins TRBV7-9 to TRBJ2-1, with unresolved D. The germline V gene encodes CDR1 SEHNR and CDR2 FQNEAQ (reference sequence). The V and J ends lost 3 bases and 6 bases respectively, with 6 bases between them. The CDR3 is 12 amino acids. The CDR3 spells CASSFLSNEQFF. CDR3 nucleotide sequence: TGTGCCAGCAGCTTTCTTAGCAATGAGCAGTTCTTC.

This clone appeared many times. This sample also contains other DNA sequences that code for the same CDR3. V is TRBV10-2 and J is TRBJ2-7, with D unresolved. Trimming took off 2 bases at V and 4 bases at J, with 3 bases between the two ends. There are 11 residues in the CDR3. Germline lookup yields CDR1 WSHSY and CDR2 SAAADI. CDR3 region: CASSEGYEQYF. The CDR3 bases are TGCGCCAGCAGTGAGGGGTACGAGCAGTACTTC.

Notes on this clone: The same CDR3 is also encoded by other DNA sequences in this sample. The J gene is TRBJ1-1, the V gene TRBV19; TRBD1 might be the D (5 bases). This CDR3 has 13 amino acids. CDR1 is LNHDA, CDR2 SQIVND, per germline (reference sequence). The ends were cut back, 4 bases at V and 2 bases at J, with 8 bases in the middle. The CDR3 spells CASSTTVNTEAFF. Written as DNA, the CDR3 is TGTGCCAGTAGTACGACAGTAAACACTGAAGCTTTCTTT.

V gene TRBV7-6 combines with J gene TRBJ1-5; 9 nucleotides align to TRBD1. Trimming at V came to 5 bases and at J to 5 bases, leaving 7 bases not matched to a gene. Germline V gene data show CDR1 as SGHVS and CDR2 as FNYEAQ. The CDR3 spans 15 residues. CDR3 residues: CASSAGTGYYQPQHF. The DNA of the CDR3 is TGTGCCAGCAGCGCCGGGACAGGGTATTATCAGCCCCAGCATTTT.

J is TRBJ1-2 and V is TRBV28, with 9 bases lining up with TRBD1. The ends lost 6 bases at V and 8 bases at J; junction bases unmatched: 7. This CDR3 is built from 13 residues. Germline V gene data show CDR1 as MDHEN and CDR2 as SYDVKM. The CDR3 region is CASRAQGAGGYTF. The CDR3 coding sequence is TGTGCCAGCAGGGCACAGGGGGCGGGGGGCTACACCTTC.